This T cell receptor (beta chain) is drawn from a study of shared clonotypes between healthy human individuals. The germline V gene encodes CDR1 MGHRA and CDR2 YSYEKL. V dropped 1 base and J dropped 2 bases, with 5 bases sitting between them. The CDR3 has 13 residues. Some clones are missing from TCRdb's copy, which holds only in-frame ones; the method was immunoSEQ multiplex PCR. The table includes about 980,000 clones, approximately 76% detected once. Input material: memory CD4+ T cells sorted from blood. Regarding subset: CD45RA-negative fraction. The source of this sequence is a young man in good health. J is TRBJ2-5 and V is TRBV4-1; D unresolved. The CDR3 loop is CASSQVLQETQYF. For the CDR3, the DNA is TGCGCCAGCAGCCAAGTTTTACAAGAGACCCAGTACTTC.